The clone carrying this T cell receptor (beta chain) occurred many times. The antigen is unknown. The library was built from roughly 400 ng RNA with molecular barcoded adaptors for alpha/delta and beta/gamma chains. MiXCR was run by TCRdb on the reads, yielding one entry per CDR3 protein. The top ten clones hold approximately 16% of a sample with about 58,000 distinct CDR3 sequences, around an eighth of them seen once. V was pared by 10 bases and J by 7 bases, with 10 bases of the junction left unmatched. The CDR3 sequence is 13 residues long. Germline values: CDR1 LNHDA, CDR2 SQIVND (reference sequence). This sample stems from a study of read filtering for tumor transcriptome and immune sequencing. About the research overall: After DNase treatment, RNA was made into whole-transcriptome libraries.

Study-level findings and limits: IR-seq and RNA-seq agreed better without single-read clonotypes.

Every patient had bone marrow sampled while the disease was active. The gene calls are TRBV19 and TRBJ2-1, with TRBD1 matching over 7 bases. The receptor was derived from a donor at least 40 years old with multiple myeloma. The sample comprised a population of CD138-negative cells sorted from bone marrow. The CDR3 loop reads CATLSQGQNEQFF. The CDR3 nucleotides are TGTGCCACCCTCTCCCAGGGACAGAATGAGCAGTTCTTC.